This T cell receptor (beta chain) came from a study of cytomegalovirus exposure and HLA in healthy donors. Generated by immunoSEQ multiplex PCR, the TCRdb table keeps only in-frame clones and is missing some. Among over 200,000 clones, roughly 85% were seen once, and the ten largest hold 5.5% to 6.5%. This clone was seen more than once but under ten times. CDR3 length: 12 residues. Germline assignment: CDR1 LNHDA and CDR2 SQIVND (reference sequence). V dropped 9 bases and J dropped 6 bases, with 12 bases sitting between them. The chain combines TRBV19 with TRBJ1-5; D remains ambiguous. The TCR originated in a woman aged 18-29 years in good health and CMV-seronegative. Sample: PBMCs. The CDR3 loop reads CARPDESQPQHF. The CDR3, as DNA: TGTGCCAGACCGGATGAAAGTCAGCCCCAGCATTTT.